The 6 T cell receptor beta chains in this list originate from one sample, sequenced in a study of cytomegalovirus exposure and HLA in healthy donors. 60 Vbeta and 13 Jbeta primers were used in PCR. Only in-frame clones appear in the TCRdb table, and some are missing; sequencing was by immunoSEQ multiplex PCR. The sample contains approximately 120,000 clones, under 85% of which appear only once. Sequenced material: PBMCs. The receptor set was obtained from a man aged 40-55 years in good health and CMV-seronegative.

CDR3 sequence reads: CASSSTGGSTDTQYF. For the CDR3, the DNA is TGTGCCAGCAGCTCAACCGGGGGGTCCACAGATACGCAGTATTTT. This sequence joins TRBV7-3 and TRBJ2-3; 7 positions agree with TRBD2. CDR3 length equals 15 residues. After removal of 4 bases from V and 2 bases from J, the junction contained 6 bases not matched to a gene. Germline V lookup: CDR1 SGHTA, CDR2 FQGTGA.

This clone was observed a handful of times. CDR3 DNA sequence: TGTGCCAGCAGGGGCTCCGGGACAGGGAACTATGGCTACACCTTC. Its translation: CASRGSGTGNYGYTF. This chain uses TRBV2 with TRBJ1-2; TRBD1 aligns across 9 bases. Germline CDR1 reads SNHLY; CDR2 reads FYNNEI. Unmatched junction bases numbered 7, after V lost 6 bases and J lost 2 bases. CDR3 size: 15 residues.

The chain employs TRBV19 and TRBJ1-6; 7 bases align to TRBD1. The CDR3 is made up of 15 amino acids. V was pared by 11 bases and J by 0 bases, with 7 bases of the junction left unmatched. Germline loops: CDR1 LNHDA, CDR2 SQIVND (reference sequence). In nucleotides, the CDR3 is TGTGCCGCGGGGACAGCGAGCTCCTATAATTCACCCCTCCACTTT. It translates to CAAGTASSYNSPLHF. Looking up the rest from reference TRBV19 and TRBJ1-6 gives the full variable domain: DGGITQSPKYLFRKEGQNVTLSCEQNLNHDAMYWYRQDPGQGLRLIYYSQIVNDFQKGDIAEGYSVSREKKESFPLTVTSAQKNPTAFYLCAAGTASSYNSPLHFGNGTRLTVT.

In its sample, this clone was seen a few times. The chain couples TRBV4-1 to TRBJ1-6; TRBD1 aligns across 9 bases. CDR3 length equals 15 residues. Germline lookup yields CDR1 MGHRA and CDR2 YSYEKL. Losses at the gene ends were 3 bases for V and 7 bases for J; bases not matched to a gene: 4. CDR3 sequence: CASSQEGQGNSPLHF. Written as DNA, the CDR3 is TGCGCCAGCAGCCAGGAAGGACAGGGGAATTCACCCCTCCACTTT.

This chain links TRBV12-5 with TRBJ2-7; 7 nucleotides align to TRBD1. The CDR3 extends over 15 amino acids. V trimming: 7 bases; J trimming: 6 bases; junction bases outside the gene matches: 15. CDR1 and CDR2 from the germline V gene are LGHNT and FRNRAP. The CDR3 coding sequence is TGTGCTAGTGCCCTCCAAGTGCAGGGGGTAGCCGAGCAGTACTTC. Amino acids: CASALQVQGVAEQYF.

The chain employs TRBV6-5 and TRBJ1-6; D perhaps matches TRBD1 (6 bases). The CDR3 spans 14 residues. Germline lookup yields CDR1 MNHEY and CDR2 SVGAGI. V shed 6 bases and J shed 9 bases, with 15 bases lying between them. CDR3 sequence: CASSETGVRSPLHF. In DNA form, the CDR3 reads TGTGCCAGCAGCGAGACAGGTGTTCGTTCACCCCTCCACTTT.